This T cell receptor (beta chain) was captured by sequencing in a study of T cells in localized non-small cell lung cancer. Broader study findings: In uninvolved adjacent lung, T cell clonality reached its highest value, exceeding tumor. Appearances in adjacent lung were noted for a median approximately 61 of the top 100 tumor clones. Greater T cell density in blood accompanied longer overall survival.

CDR1 is MNHEY, CDR2 SVGAGI, per germline. The CDR3 is 11 amino acids. The V end was cut by 8 bases, the J end by 1 base, with 5 bases between. Assay: immunoSEQ multiplex PCR; the TCRdb copy retains only in-frame clones and omits some. The sample comprises 34,000 or so clones, 93% of which are singletons, and 7.9% rests with the top ten. A word on this clone: The antigen is unknown.

This sequence originates from a female donor over 55 with stage I lung adenocarcinoma. The starting material was peripheral blood, obtained before any cancer treatment. This chain joins TRBV6-5 and TRBJ1-1; D is uncertain. DNA of the CDR3: TGTGCCAGCTTTGCGAACACTGAAGCTTTCTTT. The encoded protein is CASFANTEAFF.